The 23 T cell receptor beta chains below were found in one sample sequenced in a study of neurological immune-mediated disorders. TCRdb re-called the 5' RACE reads with MiXCR, one entry per CDR3 protein. Here the sample spans tens of thousands of distinct CDR3 sequences, roughly a fifth being singletons. The time point denotes: technical triplicate 3. The specimen sequenced was PBMCs. Receptor source: a man in his 60s with HTLV-1-associated myelopathy (HAM/TSP).

This clonotype was observed many times. The chain joins TRBV30 to TRBJ2-3, with D unresolved. V was pared by 6 bases and J by 1 base, with 11 bases between. CDR3 size: 13 residues. Germline V CDR1 and CDR2: GTSNPN, SVGIG (reference sequence). The CDR3 DNA reads as TGTGCCTGTAGGGTTTGGGGCACAGATACGCAGTATTTT. This sequence encodes CACRVWGTDTQYF.

The table lists this clonotype with many counts. The chain links TRBV20-1 to TRBJ2-1, with a possible D match to TRBD1 (5 bases). The length of the CDR3 is 18 residues. Germline CDR1 and CDR2: DFQATT and SNEGSKA (reference sequence). Between the trimmed V and J ends, which lost 0 bases and 3 bases, there was a span of 21 bases. CDR3 sequence (DNA): TGCAGTGCTAGAGACGCTAGTTTCCAGGGATGGGACTACAATGAGCAGTTCTTC. This sequence encodes CSARDASFQGWDYNEQFF.

The sample holds many counts of this clonotype. The chain links TRBV9 to TRBJ1-3; D might be TRBD1 (5 bases). CDR3 size: 15 residues. V was shortened by 0 bases and J by 0 bases, with 7 bases between the two germline ends. The germline V gene has CDR1 SGDLS and CDR2 YYNGEE. The CDR3 loop reads CASSVGQSSGNTIYF. CDR3 coding DNA: TGTGCCAGCAGCGTAGGACAGAGCTCTGGAAACACCATATATTTT.

As regards this clonotype: This clone may be a read error of a much larger clone one base away. The chain uses TRBV11-2 and TRBJ2-3; D gene uncertain. Per germline, CDR1 SGHAT and CDR2 FQNNGV. V was trimmed by 5 bases and J by 2 bases, leaving 14 bases between them. This CDR3 has 15 amino acids. Here the CDR3 DNA reads TGTGCCAGCAGCCGTAACGCCATGGACACAGATACGCAGTATTTT. Amino acid sequence: CASSRNAMDTDTQYF.

The J gene is TRBJ2-1, the V gene TRBV20-1, with D tentatively TRBD2 (7 bases). This CDR3 spans 14 amino acids. V shed 6 bases and J shed 10 bases, with 22 bases lying between them. Germline assignment: CDR1 DFQATT and CDR2 SNEGSKA (reference sequence). The CDR3 DNA reads TGCAGTGCCGCCGTGGGGGCTAGCGGCTACGAGCAGTTCTTC. This encodes CSAAVGASGYEQFF.

This chain joins TRBV3-1 and TRBJ2-5; D is uncertain. Trimming took off 5 bases at V and 5 bases at J, with 12 bases between the two ends. This CDR3 region has 13 residues. Germline V gives CDR1 LGHDT, CDR2 YNNKEL (reference sequence). The CDR3 nucleotides are TGTGCCAGCAGCGATCGAGTGTTTGAGACCCAGTACTTC. Its protein product is CASSDRVFETQYF.

The V gene is TRBV4-1, the J gene TRBJ1-5; D not resolved. CDR1 is MGHRA and CDR2 is YSYEKL in the germline V gene. This CDR3 spans 15 amino acids. The V end lost 2 bases, the J end lost 2 bases, and 10 bases lay between the germline ends. CDR3 in DNA: TGCGCCAGCAGCCAAAAAAACCGGGGCAATCAGCCCCAGCATTTT. It encodes CASSQKNRGNQPQHF.

This clonotype was picked up many times. The chain couples TRBV14 to TRBJ1-1; D not certain. Germline V gene lookup returns CDR1 SGHDN and CDR2 FVKESK. Trimming cost V 2 bases and J 3 bases, with 10 bases left between them. The CDR3 sequence is 14 residues long. CDR3 nucleotides: TGTGCCAGCAGCCAAAATCGCAAGCACACTGAAGCTTTCTTT. It encodes CASSQNRKHTEAFF.

This clonotype was observed at least ten times. The genes are TRBV5-1 and TRBJ2-5; the D gene is possibly TRBD1 (5 bases). Trimming left V 0 bases short and J 5 bases short, with 14 bases between. CDR1 is SGHRS, CDR2 YFSETQ, per germline. The CDR3 has 15 amino acids. The CDR3 here is CASSLVARVNETQYF. CDR3 in DNA: TGCGCCAGCAGCTTGGTAGCCAGGGTAAATGAGACCCAGTACTTC.

In its sample, this clonotype was seen many times. The CDR3 here is CASSQTSGSYNEQFF. CDR3 bases: TGCGCCAGCAGTCAAACTAGCGGTTCCTACAATGAGCAGTTCTTC. V usage is TRBV4-1 and J usage is TRBJ2-1, with TRBD2 identical over 8 bases. The ends lost 6 bases at V and 1 base at J; junction bases unmatched: 5. There are 15 residues in the CDR3. Germline V gene data show CDR1 as MGHRA and CDR2 as YSYEKL.

V usage is TRBV25-1 and J usage is TRBJ2-1, with D tentatively TRBD2 (5 bases). The CDR3 length is 11 residues. Germline V lookup: CDR1 MGHDK, CDR2 SYGVNS. Trimming removed 8 bases at V and 10 bases at J, with 12 bases between. The CDR3 sequence: CASGFSGEQFF. CDR3 nucleotide sequence: TGTGCCAGCGGGTTCTCGGGAGAGCAGTTCTTC.

The table lists this clonotype with many counts. This sequence joins TRBV7-2 and TRBJ2-7; 7 positions agree with TRBD2. The V gene's germline CDR1 is SGHTA and CDR2 FQGNSA. V trimming: 7 bases; J trimming: 2 bases; junction bases outside the gene matches: 11. This CDR3 has 15 amino acids. The CDR3 loop reads CASTPSSSGTYEQYF. In DNA form, the CDR3 reads TGTGCCAGCACCCCAAGTTCTAGCGGTACCTACGAGCAGTACTTC.

This clonotype was observed many times. The chain links TRBV14 to TRBJ1-1; D is unresolved. There are 16 residues in the CDR3. The V gene's germline CDR1 is SGHDN and CDR2 FVKESK. The V end was cut by 3 bases, the J end by 0 bases, with 14 bases between. For the CDR3, the DNA is TGTGCCAGCAGCCACTCCCTCCGGTTAGTGAACACTGAAGCTTTCTTT. This translates into CASSHSLRLVNTEAFF.

The sample holds many counts of this clonotype. The chain recombines TRBV20-1 with TRBJ1-5; D is undetermined. CDR1 and CDR2 (germline): DFQATT, SNEGSKA (reference sequence). The CDR3 consists of 15 residues. The V gene lost 0 bases and the J gene lost 0 bases, with 9 bases spanning the gap. DNA for the CDR3: TGCAGTGCTAGAGATTCTAGGATTAGCAATCAGCCCCAGCATTTT. Its protein product is CSARDSRISNQPQHF.

Only a few counts were recorded for this clonotype. This chain joins TRBV4-1 and TRBJ2-3; D not certain. Germline V gives CDR1 MGHRA, CDR2 YSYEKL. The CDR3 is 12 residues long. Trimming took off 2 bases at V and 6 bases at J, with 6 bases between the two ends. The CDR3 coding sequence is TGCGCCAGCAGCCAATTGGACGATACGCAGTATTTT. Amino acids: CASSQLDDTQYF.

This clonotype was counted many times. V gene TRBV7-9 combines with J gene TRBJ2-1; the match to TRBD1 covers 11 bases. The CDR3 has 15 amino acids. Germline-derived CDR1 and CDR2 are SEHNR and FQNEAQ (reference sequence). V shed 5 bases and J 5 bases; nucleotides not matched to a gene: 5. Here the CDR3 reads CASSEDRGRNNEQFF. The CDR3 DNA sequence: TGTGCCAGCAGCGAGGACAGGGGGCGGAACAATGAGCAGTTCTTC.

The J gene is TRBJ2-7, the V gene TRBV27, with a tentative D call TRBD1 (6 bases). The CDR3 has 14 amino acids. The V gene's germline CDR1 is MNHEY and CDR2 SMNVEV (reference sequence). The V end lost 5 bases, the J end lost 6 bases, and 17 bases lay between the germline ends. The CDR3 DNA reads as TGTGCCAGCAGTGCGGACAGAGGGTTAGGCGAGCAGTACTTC. Its translation: CASSADRGLGEQYF.

This clonotype appeared a single time. V gene TRBV29-1 combines with J gene TRBJ2-3, with 12 nucleotides matching TRBD1. V dropped 3 bases and J dropped 5; count of bases not matched to a gene: 6. CDR3 length: 15 residues. The germline V gene encodes CDR1 SQVTM and CDR2 ANQGSEA. The CDR3: CSVDGTGGAGDTQYF. The CDR3 region has the DNA TGCAGCGTTGATGGGACAGGGGGCGCAGGAGATACGCAGTATTTT.

This clonotype was picked up many times. The chain uses TRBV7-9 and TRBJ1-6; TRBD1 agrees at 7 bases. CDR3 length: 16 amino acids. Germline V CDR1 and CDR2: SEHNR, FQNEAQ (reference sequence). With V trimmed by 5 bases and J by 13 bases, 17 bases remained unmatched. DNA of the CDR3: TGTGCCAGCAGCCCAGGACAGGATGCCCTGGTGTATCCCCTCCACTTT. It translates to CASSPGQDALVYPLHF.

This clonotype was detected ten times or more. CDR3 in amino acids: CASSYYSGDTQYF. The CDR3 DNA reads as TGTGCCAGCAGTTATTATAGCGGGGATACGCAGTATTTT. This chain joins TRBV6-6 and TRBJ2-3, with TRBD2 matching 7 bases. V lost 3 bases to trimming and J lost 6 bases; unmatched junction nucleotides: 3. CDR3 length: 13 amino acids. Germline V gene data show CDR1 as MNHNY and CDR2 as SVGAGI (reference sequence).

At least ten counts were recorded for this clonotype. V is TRBV24-1 and J is TRBJ2-2; TRBD2 might be the D (6 bases). The V gene's germline CDR1 is KGHDR and CDR2 SFDVKD. V gave up 9 bases and J gave up 5 bases, with 9 bases separating them. CDR3 length equals 12 residues. The CDR3 sequence is CATRRGTGELFF. In DNA form, the CDR3 reads TGTGCCACCCGCCGGGGGACCGGGGAGCTGTTTTTT.

The sample holds many counts of this clonotype. J is TRBJ2-1 and V is TRBV29-1; no definite D call. The V and J ends lost 0 bases and 8 bases respectively, with 8 bases between them. The germline CDR1 and CDR2 sequences are SQVTM and ANQGSEA. This CDR3 comprises 12 residues. The CDR3 spells CSVEEAKYEQFF. CDR3 nucleotides: TGCAGCGTTGAAGAGGCCAAGTATGAGCAGTTCTTC.

In regard to this clonotype: Relative to the germline gene, one junction end is altered; a read error may explain this. The V and J genes are TRBV29-1 and TRBJ2-4; 9 bases fit TRBD1. Germline assignment: CDR1 SQVTM and CDR2 ANQGSEA. The CDR3 sequence is 14 residues long. In nucleotides, the CDR3 is TGCAGCGTTGAGGAGACAGGGGGAGAAAACACTCAGTACTTC. Encoded protein: CSVEETGGENTQYF.